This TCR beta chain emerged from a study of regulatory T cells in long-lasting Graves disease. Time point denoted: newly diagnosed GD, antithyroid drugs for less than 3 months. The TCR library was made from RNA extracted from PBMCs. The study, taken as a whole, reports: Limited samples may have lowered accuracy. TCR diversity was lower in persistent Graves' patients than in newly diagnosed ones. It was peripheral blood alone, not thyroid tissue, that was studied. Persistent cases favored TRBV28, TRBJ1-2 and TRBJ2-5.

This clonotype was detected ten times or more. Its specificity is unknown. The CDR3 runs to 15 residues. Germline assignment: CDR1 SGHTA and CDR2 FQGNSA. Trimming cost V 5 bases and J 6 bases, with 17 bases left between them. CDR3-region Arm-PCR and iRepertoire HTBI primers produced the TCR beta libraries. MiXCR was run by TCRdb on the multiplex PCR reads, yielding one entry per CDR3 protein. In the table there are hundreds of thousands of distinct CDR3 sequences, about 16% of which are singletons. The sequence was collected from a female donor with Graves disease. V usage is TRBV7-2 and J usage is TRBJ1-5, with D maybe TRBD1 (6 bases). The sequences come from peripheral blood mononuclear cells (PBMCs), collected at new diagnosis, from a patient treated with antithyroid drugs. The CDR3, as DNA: TGTGCCAGCAGCGGGGGCGCAGGGGAATTTCAGCCCCAGCATTTT. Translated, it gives CASSGGAGEFQPQHF.